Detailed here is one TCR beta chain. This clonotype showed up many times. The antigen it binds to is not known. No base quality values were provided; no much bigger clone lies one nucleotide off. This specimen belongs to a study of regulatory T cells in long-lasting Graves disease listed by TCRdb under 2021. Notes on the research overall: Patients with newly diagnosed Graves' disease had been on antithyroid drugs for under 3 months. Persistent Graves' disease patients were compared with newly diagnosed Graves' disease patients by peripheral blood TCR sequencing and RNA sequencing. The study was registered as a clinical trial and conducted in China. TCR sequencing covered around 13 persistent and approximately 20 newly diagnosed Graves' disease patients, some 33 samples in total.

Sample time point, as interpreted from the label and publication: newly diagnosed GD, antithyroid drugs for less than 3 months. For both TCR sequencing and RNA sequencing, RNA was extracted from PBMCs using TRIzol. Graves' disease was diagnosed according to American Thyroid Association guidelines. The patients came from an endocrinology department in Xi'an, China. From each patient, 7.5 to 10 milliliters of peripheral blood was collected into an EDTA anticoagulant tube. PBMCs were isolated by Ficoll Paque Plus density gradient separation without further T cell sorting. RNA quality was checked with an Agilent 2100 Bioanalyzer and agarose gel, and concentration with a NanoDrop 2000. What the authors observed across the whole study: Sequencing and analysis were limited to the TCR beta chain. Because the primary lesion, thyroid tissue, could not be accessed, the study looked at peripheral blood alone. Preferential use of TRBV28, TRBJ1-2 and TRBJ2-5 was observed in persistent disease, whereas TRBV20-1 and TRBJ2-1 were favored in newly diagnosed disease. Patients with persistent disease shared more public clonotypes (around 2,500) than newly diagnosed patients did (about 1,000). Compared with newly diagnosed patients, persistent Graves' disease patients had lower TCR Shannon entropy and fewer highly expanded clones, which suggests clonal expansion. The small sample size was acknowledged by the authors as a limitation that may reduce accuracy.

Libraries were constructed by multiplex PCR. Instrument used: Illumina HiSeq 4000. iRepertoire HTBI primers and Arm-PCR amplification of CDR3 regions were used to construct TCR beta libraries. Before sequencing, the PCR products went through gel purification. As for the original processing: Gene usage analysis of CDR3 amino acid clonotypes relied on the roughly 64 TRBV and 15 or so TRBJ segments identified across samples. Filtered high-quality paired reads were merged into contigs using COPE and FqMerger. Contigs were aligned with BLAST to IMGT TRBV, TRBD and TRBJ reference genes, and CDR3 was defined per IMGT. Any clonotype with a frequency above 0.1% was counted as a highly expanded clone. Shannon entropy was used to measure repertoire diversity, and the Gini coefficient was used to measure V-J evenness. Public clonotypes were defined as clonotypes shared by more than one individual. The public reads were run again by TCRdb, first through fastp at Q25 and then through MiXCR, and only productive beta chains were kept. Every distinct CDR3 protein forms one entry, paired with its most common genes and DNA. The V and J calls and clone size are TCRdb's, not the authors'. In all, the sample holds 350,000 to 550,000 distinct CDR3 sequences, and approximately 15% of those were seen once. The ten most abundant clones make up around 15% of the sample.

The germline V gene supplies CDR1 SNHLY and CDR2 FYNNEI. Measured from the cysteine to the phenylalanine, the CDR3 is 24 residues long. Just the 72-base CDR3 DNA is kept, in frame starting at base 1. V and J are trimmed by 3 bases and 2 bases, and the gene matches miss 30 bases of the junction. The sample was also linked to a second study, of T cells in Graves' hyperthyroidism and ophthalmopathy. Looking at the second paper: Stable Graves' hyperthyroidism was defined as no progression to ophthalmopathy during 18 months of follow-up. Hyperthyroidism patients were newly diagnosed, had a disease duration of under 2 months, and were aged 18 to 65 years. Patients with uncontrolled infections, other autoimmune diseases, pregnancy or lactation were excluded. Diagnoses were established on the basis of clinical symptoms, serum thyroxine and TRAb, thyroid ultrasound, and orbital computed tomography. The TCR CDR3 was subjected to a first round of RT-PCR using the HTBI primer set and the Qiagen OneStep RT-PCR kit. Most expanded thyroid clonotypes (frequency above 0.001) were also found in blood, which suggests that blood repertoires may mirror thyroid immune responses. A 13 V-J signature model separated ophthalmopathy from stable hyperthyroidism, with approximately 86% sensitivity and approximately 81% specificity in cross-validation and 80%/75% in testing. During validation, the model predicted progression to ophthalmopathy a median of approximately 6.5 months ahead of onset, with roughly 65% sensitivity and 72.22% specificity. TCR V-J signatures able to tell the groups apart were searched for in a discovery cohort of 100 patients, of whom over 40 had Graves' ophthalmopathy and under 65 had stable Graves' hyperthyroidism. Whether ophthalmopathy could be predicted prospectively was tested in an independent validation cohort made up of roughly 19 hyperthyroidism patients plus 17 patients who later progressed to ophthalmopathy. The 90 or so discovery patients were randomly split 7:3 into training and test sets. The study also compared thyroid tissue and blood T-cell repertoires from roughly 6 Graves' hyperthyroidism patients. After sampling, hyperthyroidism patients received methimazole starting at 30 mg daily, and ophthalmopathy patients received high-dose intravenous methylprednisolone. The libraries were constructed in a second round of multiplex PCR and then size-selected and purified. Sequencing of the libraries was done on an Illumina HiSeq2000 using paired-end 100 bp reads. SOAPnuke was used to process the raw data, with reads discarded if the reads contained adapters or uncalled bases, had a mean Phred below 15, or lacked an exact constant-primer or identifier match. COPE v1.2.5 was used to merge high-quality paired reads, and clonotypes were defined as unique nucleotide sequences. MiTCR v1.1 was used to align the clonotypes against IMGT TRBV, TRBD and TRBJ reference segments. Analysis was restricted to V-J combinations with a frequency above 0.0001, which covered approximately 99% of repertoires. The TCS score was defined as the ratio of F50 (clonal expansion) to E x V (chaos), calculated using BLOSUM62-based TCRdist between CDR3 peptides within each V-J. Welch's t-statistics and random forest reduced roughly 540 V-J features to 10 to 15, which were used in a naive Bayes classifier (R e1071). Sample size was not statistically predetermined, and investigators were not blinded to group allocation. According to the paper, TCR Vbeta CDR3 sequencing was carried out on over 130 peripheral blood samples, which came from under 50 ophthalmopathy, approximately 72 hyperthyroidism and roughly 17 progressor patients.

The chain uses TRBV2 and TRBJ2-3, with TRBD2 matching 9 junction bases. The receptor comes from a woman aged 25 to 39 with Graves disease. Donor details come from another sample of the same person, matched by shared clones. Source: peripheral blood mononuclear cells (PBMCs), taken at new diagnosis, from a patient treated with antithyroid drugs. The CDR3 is CASSELWGRVFEGWLAGPTDTQYF. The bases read TGTGCCAGCAGTGAGCTCTGGGGCAGGGTGTTCGAAGGGTGGCTAGCGGGACCCACAGATACGCAGTATTTT.